A single sample gave rise to the 29 T cell receptor beta chains below, sequenced in a study of CD8 T cells in Susac syndrome. Random hexamers were used to reverse transcribe 0.5 to 1 ug of RNA. Using its own MiXCR run on the immunoSEQ multiplex PCR reads, TCRdb lists one record per CDR3 protein. There are about 180,000 distinct CDR3 sequences in the sample; about 94% occur only once, and 0.093% lies in the top ten. Material: CD4+ T cells from PBMCs. All receptors derive from a human donor with multiple sclerosis.

CDR3 DNA sequence: TGTGCCAGCAAATCGACAGGGAGACGCCAAGAGACCCAGTACTTC. Translated: CASKSTGRRQETQYF. V usage is TRBV27 and J usage is TRBJ2-5, with TRBD1 matching over 7 bases. With 7 bases clipped from V and 1 base from J, the junction kept 9 bases outside the gene matches. Germline V gene lookup returns CDR1 MNHEY and CDR2 SMNVEV (reference sequence). The CDR3 is made up of 15 amino acids.

The V gene is TRBV9, the J gene TRBJ1-6; 7 bases line up with TRBD1. J was trimmed by 6 bases and V by 3 bases; bases with no gene match: 6. This CDR3 has 15 amino acids. In germline, CDR1 is SGDLS, CDR2 YYNGEE. CDR3 protein: CASSARQGPNSPLHF. The CDR3, as DNA: TGTGCCAGCAGCGCCAGACAGGGCCCTAATTCACCCCTCCACTTT. Variable domain in full (rest from reference TRBV9 and TRBJ1-6): DSGVTQTPKHLITATGQRVTLRCSPRSGDLSVYWYQQSLDQGLQFLIQYYNGEERAKGNILERFSAQQFPDLHSELNLSSLELGDSALYFCASSARQGPNSPLHFGNGTRLTVT.

The chain employs TRBV18 and TRBJ1-6, with 12 bases identical to TRBD1. The CDR3 length is 16 residues. V dropped 0 bases and J dropped 8; count of bases not matched to a gene: 2. CDR1 is KGHSH and CDR2 is LQKENI in the germline V gene. The CDR3 bases are TGTGCCAGCTCACCACCGGGACAGGGGGCCTATTCACCCCTCCACTTT. Translated: CASSPPGQGAYSPLHF.

The chain recombines TRBV9 with TRBJ2-2; D may correspond to TRBD1 or TRBD2 (6 bases each). This CDR3 comprises 19 residues. V was shortened by 1 base and J by 1 base, with 20 bases between the two germline ends. Germline V gene lookup returns CDR1 SGDLS and CDR2 YYNGEE. The CDR3 nucleotides read TGTGCCAGCAGCGTAACCGTAGGGGGGCACACGTTGAACACCGGGGAGCTGTTTTTT. It translates to CASSVTVGGHTLNTGELFF. Using reference TRBV9 and TRBJ2-2 for the parts outside the CDR3, the full variable domain is DSGVTQTPKHLITATGQRVTLRCSPRSGDLSVYWYQQSLDQGLQFLIQYYNGEERAKGNILERFSAQQFPDLHSELNLSSLELGDSALYFCASSVTVGGHTLNTGELFFGEGSRLTVL.

This chain uses TRBV2 with TRBJ2-5; D not certain. Germline lookup yields CDR1 SNHLY and CDR2 FYNNEI. The CDR3 runs to 12 residues. Trimming left V 4 bases short and J 2 bases short, with 5 bases between. The CDR3 loop is CASSGLQETQYF. The CDR3 bases are TGTGCCAGCAGTGGGCTGCAAGAGACCCAGTACTTC.

This clonotype was counted once. The rearrangement joins TRBV20-1 to TRBJ2-2; D not certain. The CDR3 consists of 12 residues. Germline CDR1 and CDR2: DFQATT and SNEGSKA (reference sequence). Trimming took off 5 bases at V and 3 bases at J, with 7 bases between the two ends. CDR3 nucleotides: TGCAGTGCTCACCTTGACACCGGGGAGCTGTTTTTT. As protein: CSAHLDTGELFF.

The chain couples TRBV9 to TRBJ1-2, with D tentatively TRBD1 (5 bases). V lost 0 bases, J lost 4 bases, and 16 bases lay in between. Germline loops: CDR1 SGDLS, CDR2 YYNGEE. This CDR3 has 16 residues. The CDR3 nucleotides read TGTGCCAGCAGCGTAGTAAGCAGGGATAACGGCTATGGCTACACCTTC. It codes for CASSVVSRDNGYGYTF.

The chain combines TRBV3-1 with TRBJ1-5; D gene ambiguous. V lost 2 bases, J lost 7 bases, and 9 bases lay in between. Germline V lookup: CDR1 LGHDT, CDR2 YNNKEL (reference sequence). The CDR3 has 13 amino acids. CDR3 DNA sequence: TGTGCCAGCAGCCAATGGGGAGACCAGCCCCAGCATTTT. Protein sequence: CASSQWGDQPQHF.

This rearrangement joins TRBV7-8 to TRBJ2-5; the D gene is possibly TRBD2 (6 bases). The CDR3 is 12 residues long. Germline V gene sequence: CDR1 SGHVS, CDR2 FQNEAQ. V gave up 6 bases and J gave up 5 bases, with 10 bases separating them. DNA for the CDR3: TGTGCCAGCAGTCGTCTAGCGGAGACCCAGTACTTC. Encoded protein: CASSRLAETQYF.

A note on this clonotype: Sequence at one end of the junction differs from germline and may be a read error. The chain is built from TRBV7-7 and TRBJ2-3; D not certain. The germline V gene has CDR1 SSHAT and CDR2 FNYEAQ (reference sequence). The CDR3 runs 13 residues. The CDR3 sequence: CASSSTGTDTQYF. DNA of the CDR3: TGTGCTAGCAGCTCGACCGGCACAGATACGCAGTATTTT.

In its sample, this clonotype was seen once. The chain has TRBV5-1 and TRBJ1-2; D is unclear. Germline CDR1 is SGHRS and CDR2 is YFSETQ. V lost 4 bases to trimming and J lost 3 bases, with 13 bases between them. CDR3 length: 14 amino acids. The CDR3 here is CASSAVEGYYGYTF. In DNA, the CDR3 is TGCGCCAGCAGCGCAGTGGAGGGCTACTATGGCTACACCTTC.

CDR3: CASDYRGSLRGYTF. DNA for the CDR3: TGTGCCAGCGACTACAGGGGGTCCCTAAGGGGCTACACCTTC. The chain employs TRBV5-6 and TRBJ1-2; 8 bases are shared with TRBD1. This CDR3 comprises 14 residues. V shed 7 bases and J 8 bases; nucleotides not matched to a gene: 13. Germline V gene lookup returns CDR1 SGHDT and CDR2 YYEEEE.

The rearrangement uses TRBV10-3 and TRBJ1-2; no firm D call. V was cut by 3 bases and J by 3 bases, with 11 bases left in between. The CDR3 loop spans 14 amino acids. CDR1 ENHRY and CDR2 SYGVKD come from the germline V gene. This CDR3 is CAISDLGGDYGYTF. The CDR3 DNA reads TGTGCCATCAGTGACCTCGGTGGGGACTATGGCTACACCTTC.

The V gene is TRBV6-6, the J gene TRBJ2-1; the match to TRBD2 covers 13 bases. Germline CDR1 is MNHNY and CDR2 is SVGAGI (reference sequence). J gave up 7 bases and V 2 bases, and 5 bases lay outside the gene matches. CDR3 length: 16 amino acids. CDR3 protein: CASSYELAGGRNEQFF. DNA of the CDR3: TGTGCCAGCAGTTACGAACTAGCGGGGGGGCGGAATGAGCAGTTCTTC.

The rearrangement joins TRBV6-4 to TRBJ2-5; the D is unclear. Germline CDR1 MRHNA, CDR2 SNTAGT. Trimming pared 4 bases from V and 5 bases from J, leaving 8 bases between. The CDR3 runs 12 residues. The CDR3 DNA is TGTGCCAGCAGTGCGGACGGGGAGACCCAGTACTTC. Protein product: CASSADGETQYF.

The V call is TRBV2, the J call TRBJ2-5; 10 positions match TRBD2. V lost 6 bases to trimming and J lost 3 bases; unmatched junction nucleotides: 7. Germline V gives CDR1 SNHLY, CDR2 FYNNEI. The CDR3 has 15 amino acids. The CDR3 coding sequence is TGTGCCAGCAGGTCTAGCGGGGGACCTGAAGAGACCCAGTACTTC. This sequence encodes CASRSSGGPEETQYF.

The chain has TRBV12-3 or TRBV12-4 and TRBJ2-5; perhaps TRBD1 as D (6 bases). The CDR3 contains 14 residues. The V gene lost 1 base and the J gene lost 7 bases, with 13 bases spanning the gap. DNA of the CDR3: TGTGCCAGCAGTTTAGGGACAGCCCGAGGGACCCAGTACTTC. Protein product: CASSLGTARGTQYF.

The rearrangement joins TRBV28 to TRBJ1-5; D gene ambiguous. Per germline, CDR1 MDHEN and CDR2 SYDVKM. This CDR3 region has 12 residues. V was cut by 3 bases and J by 5 bases, with 5 bases left in between. CDR3 coding DNA: TGTGCCAGCAGTTTCTCCTATCAGCCCCAGCATTTT. Residues: CASSFSYQPQHF.

The J gene is TRBJ1-6, the V gene TRBV6-5; possibly TRBD1 for D (6 bases). Germline CDR1 and CDR2: MNHEY and SVGAGI. V lost 6 bases and J lost 7, with 16 bases in between. This CDR3 spans 15 amino acids. The CDR3 loop is CASSQSGVPNSPLHF. The DNA for the CDR3 is TGTGCCAGCAGCCAGTCAGGGGTCCCAAATTCACCCCTCCACTTT.

This chain links TRBV20-1 with TRBJ1-3, with D perhaps TRBD1 (5 bases). The CDR3 consists of 15 residues. Germline V lookup: CDR1 DFQATT, CDR2 SNEGSKA (reference sequence). V lost 3 bases and J lost 0, with 12 bases in between. The CDR3 here is CSARELGGSGNTIYF. CDR3 coding DNA: TGCAGTGCTAGGGAGTTGGGGGGCTCTGGAAACACCATATATTTT.

The rearrangement links TRBV15 to TRBJ1-2; the D gene is possibly TRBD1 (5 bases). Germline V lookup: CDR1 LNHNV, CDR2 YYDKDF (reference sequence). This CDR3 spans 14 amino acids. The V end lost 0 bases, the J end lost 5 bases, and 10 bases lay between the germline ends. The DNA of the CDR3 is TGTGCCACCAGCAGAGAAGGGGTACGGTATGGCTACACCTTC. Its protein product is CATSREGVRYGYTF.

The chain carries TRBV29-1 and TRBJ1-2; 8 bases are shared with TRBD1. Germline lookup yields CDR1 SQVTM and CDR2 ANQGSEA. The CDR3 runs 14 residues. V shed 7 bases and J 5 bases; nucleotides not matched to a gene: 12. The CDR3 region is CSAAEGTGVYGYTF. The CDR3 coding sequence is TGCAGCGCTGCTGAGGGGACAGGTGTGTATGGCTACACCTTC.

The rearrangement links TRBV3-1 to TRBJ2-3; D is unresolved. The length of the CDR3 is 13 residues. Trimming pared 4 bases from V and 2 bases from J, leaving 7 bases between. Germline V gene sequence: CDR1 LGHDT, CDR2 YNNKEL (reference sequence). CDR3 protein: CASSPLHTDTQYF. The CDR3 DNA sequence: TGTGCCAGCAGCCCCCTCCACACAGATACGCAGTATTTT.

This rearrangement joins TRBV20-1 to TRBJ2-1; tentative D call: TRBD1 (6 bases). CDR1 DFQATT and CDR2 SNEGSKA come from the germline V gene (reference sequence). The CDR3 has 13 amino acids. V was pared by 5 bases and J by 5 bases, with 13 bases between. The DNA for the CDR3 is TGCAGTGCTGTACCGGGACACAACAATGAGCAGTTCTTC. This translates into CSAVPGHNNEQFF.

CDR3 in DNA: TGCAGCGTCCCGGGACTAGCGGGGGGGGATGAGCAGTTCTTC. This encodes CSVPGLAGGDEQFF. The chain carries TRBV29-1 and TRBJ2-1; 16 nucleotides align to TRBD2. The CDR3 runs 14 residues. Germline V CDR1 and CDR2: SQVTM, ANQGSEA. Trimming took 6 bases from V and 8 from J; bases not matched to a gene: 4.

J is TRBJ2-3 and V is TRBV29-1, with a possible D match to TRBD1 (5 bases). CDR1 is SQVTM and CDR2 is ANQGSEA in the germline V gene. The V end was cut by 7 bases, the J end by 0 bases, with 11 bases between. The CDR3 sequence is 13 residues long. The CDR3 spells CSDRQPSTDTQYF. DNA of the CDR3: TGCAGCGACAGACAGCCTAGCACAGATACGCAGTATTTT.

The V and J genes are TRBV29-1 and TRBJ2-3, with D hard to call. The CDR3 is 15 amino acids. Germline V gene lookup returns CDR1 SQVTM and CDR2 ANQGSEA. Trimming removed 0 bases at V and 1 base at J, with 11 bases between. The CDR3 loop is CSVEDSYGGTDTQYF. The DNA for the CDR3 is TGCAGCGTTGAAGACTCCTACGGCGGCACAGATACGCAGTATTTT.

The rearrangement links TRBV7-9 to TRBJ2-5; D remains ambiguous. V was cut by 7 bases and J by 3 bases, with 9 bases left in between. The V gene's germline CDR1 is SEHNR and CDR2 FQNEAQ (reference sequence). The CDR3 spans 12 residues. The CDR3 spells CASKRTEETQYF. The CDR3 coding sequence is TGTGCCAGCAAACGGACGGAAGAGACCCAGTACTTC.

The rearrangement links TRBV30 to TRBJ2-3, with D possibly TRBD2 on 6 matching bases. Trimming pared 2 bases from V and 6 bases from J, leaving 9 bases between. This CDR3 is built from 12 residues. Germline V gene lookup returns CDR1 GTSNPN and CDR2 SVGIG (reference sequence). DNA for the CDR3: TGTGCCTGGAGTAAGGGAGGCGATACGCAGTATTTT. Amino acids: CAWSKGGDTQYF.